This T cell receptor beta chain emerged from a study of metastatic and nonmetastatic thyroid tumors (dated by TCRdb to 2018 to 2020). At the level of the whole study: For patients with malignant and with benign thyroid disease, the researchers compared repertoires between peripheral blood samples and tumor or nodule tissue samples.

Libraries were prepared through PCR. Instrument used: Illumina HiSeq 4000. High-throughput sequencing was used to profile the TCR beta-chain CDR3 region of every patient. For the original study's pipeline: The researchers built a classifier to tell apart papillary thyroid cancer patients with distant metastasis, based on CDR3 differences among clinicopathological groups. The Shannon index was used to measure repertoire diversity, and the Morisita-Horn index was used to measure how similar tumor and blood repertoires were. TCRdb reanalyzed the raw reads on its own, using fastp at Q25 for trimming and MiXCR for clone calling, and kept in-frame beta chains. The V and J calls, along with clone size, are taken from TCRdb and not from the paper's own processing. The sample profile shows 9,000 to 13,000 clones; approximately 33% of them were found once. 4.8% of the sample rests with the top ten. None of the patients had been given any treatment before thyroid surgery. The study retrospectively analysed patient clinical samples collected from 2012 to 2018 using T-cell receptor beta sequencing.

Concerning this clone: Which antigen it targets is not known. No base quality values were provided; no much bigger clone lies one nucleotide off.

CDR1 and CDR2 were assigned from the germline V gene as SGHVS and FNYEAQ. Measured from the cysteine to the phenylalanine, the CDR3 is 16 residues long. The read is trimmed to its CDR3 DNA, 48 bases read in frame from base 1. The junction shows trimming of 5 bases on V and 2 bases on J, plus 16 bases between the germline ends. On the study overall, not on this receptor specifically: TCR beta diversity was reported as significantly higher in malignant tumors than in benign nodules, in both blood and tumor samples.

The chain is made from TRBV7-6 and TRBJ2-1, and perhaps TRBD2 as D gene, on 6 matching bases. The origin of this receptor is a female donor with papillary thyroid cancer or a benign thyroid nodule (not recorded which). Some clones in this sample may be carry-over from other donors' samples. Sequencing was done on a sample of tumor tissue. The CDR3 is CASSTLGGKAYNEQFF. The DNA reads as follows: TGTGCCAGCAGCACGCTGGGGGGAAAGGCCTACAATGAGCAGTTCTTC.